This TCR beta chain was obtained from a study of blood T cells in healthy people across ages. This CDR3 region has 15 residues. Trimming took off 4 bases at V and 4 bases at J, with 17 bases between the two ends. Germline assignment: CDR1 SGDLS and CDR2 YYNGEE. Using a J-beta primer mix together with a sample-barcoded 5' primer, a second PCR was run for about 6 to 11 cycles. Researchers report that a template-switch adaptor with 12 random nucleotides tagged each cDNA molecule. TCRdb fed the 5' RACE reads into MiXCR, producing one record per CDR3 protein. The sample lists 1,800,000 or so distinct CDR3 sequences; roughly two fifths were seen once. Sample donors were healthy Caucasian individuals that came from Russia, aged about 6 to 95.

The TCR originated in a human donor in good health. This sequence joins TRBV9 and TRBJ2-5; D is possibly TRBD2 (7 bases). The sequencing sample was made of blood. As DNA, the CDR3 is TGTGCCAGCAGCTCCTGGGGGGGCCTGTCAGAGACCCAGTACTTC. This sequence encodes CASSSWGGLSETQYF. The variable domain in full, completed from reference TRBV9 and TRBJ2-5, reads DSGVTQTPKHLITATGQRVTLRCSPRSGDLSVYWYQQSLDQGLQFLIQYYNGEERAKGNILERFSAQQFPDLHSELNLSSLELGDSALYFCASSSWGGLSETQYFGPGTRLLVL.